This TCR beta chain was sequenced during a study of response to subunit inactivated influenza vaccine (dated by TCRdb to 2016 to 2018). With respect to the entire study: The study used deep quantitative T cell receptor repertoire profiling to track responses to a trivalent subunit inactivated influenza vaccine. Study-level results and caveats: According to the authors, only a limited number of new T cells may be recruited by each seasonal influenza vaccination.

Regarding this clonotype: What antigen it recognizes has not been identified. No quality values exist for individual bases; no much larger clone is one base distant.

The CDR3 numbers 17 residues from cysteine through phenylalanine. The kept DNA is CDR3 alone, 51 bases in frame from the first base. Relative to germline, V is missing 4 bases and J is missing 5 bases, with 12 bases of the junction outside any gene match. Taken from the germline V gene (reference sequence), the CDR1 and CDR2 loops are DFQATT and SNEGSKA. The library relied on RT-PCR. These reads were obtained on an Illumina HiSeq 2500. Using fastp trimming at Q25 and MiXCR clonotype assembly, TCRdb reanalyzed the public sequencing data and kept in-frame beta chains. Each entry merges the rows of one CDR3 protein and shows their most common DNA and genes. The sample table shows about 150,000 distinct CDR3 sequences, and roughly 10% are seen once. In total, the top ten clones hold roughly a third of the sample.

The specimen was CD8+ T cells sorted from PBMCs, collected less than 30 months after vaccination. The TCR comes from a man aged 50 to 69 who received an inactivated influenza vaccine. Donor details come from another sample of the same person, matched by shared clones. This chain is built from TRBV20-1 and TRBJ2-5; the junction holds 14 bases that match TRBD2. The nucleotide sequence is given as TGCAGTGCTAACACTGGGACTAGCGGGGGCATGGAGGAGACCCAGTACTTC. It codes for CSANTGTSGGMEETQYF.